This TCR beta chain appears in the sequencing data of a study of shared clonotypes between healthy human individuals. Sequenced by immunoSEQ multiplex PCR; TCRdb stores in-frame clones only, minus some. Here the sample spans a few hundred thousand clones, 95% to 97% being singletons. V dropped 0 bases and J dropped 2; count of bases not matched to a gene: 5. Germline-derived CDR1 and CDR2 are MGHRA and YSYEKL. There are 16 residues in the CDR3. This chain connects TRBV4-1 to TRBJ2-7, with TRBD1 identical over 9 bases. The specimen was memory CD8+ T cells sorted from blood. Indicated subset: CD45RO+ cells pooled with CCR7-negative TemRA cells. The receptor's source is a man in his thirties or forties in good health. This CDR3 reads CASSQEPGQGTYEQYF. The DNA of the CDR3 is TGCGCCAGCAGCCAAGAGCCGGGACAGGGCACCTACGAGCAGTACTTC.